This is a list of T cell receptor beta chains from one sample in a study of blood T cell repertoires in COVID-19. Only in-frame clones appear in the TCRdb table, and some are missing; sequencing was by immunoSEQ multiplex PCR. This sample has roughly 120,000 clones; around 87% occur once, and the top ten carry less than 30%. The specimen sequenced was peripheral blood. The receptors here all came from a woman in her seventies with acute or convalescent COVID-19. The conserved cysteine and the conserved F or W are not part of the CDR3 here. Each record gives: J gene, V gene, CDR3 protein.

J gene: TRBJ1-1; V gene: TRBV6-5; CDR3 protein: ASTHQGQRSEAF
J gene: TRBJ1-3; V gene: TRBV24-1; CDR3 protein: ATSDEGTGSGNTIY
J gene: TRBJ1-1; V gene: TRBV9; CDR3 protein: ASSVSVDTEAF
J gene: TRBJ2-2; V gene: TRBV5-4; CDR3 protein: ASSLEQAITGELF
J gene: TRBJ1-3; V gene: TRBV19; CDR3 protein: ASRNTGSGKNTIY
J gene: TRBJ2-5; V gene: TRBV13; CDR3 protein: ASSLQVQETQY
J gene: TRBJ1-2; V gene: TRBV5-1; CDR3 protein: ASSNPGQNNYGYT
J gene: TRBJ1-1; V gene: TRBV27; CDR3 protein: ASRVTGGRKAF
J gene: TRBJ1-2; V gene: TRBV19; CDR3 protein: ASMGTARGYGYT
J gene: TRBJ1-1; V gene: TRBV6-5; CDR3 protein: ASSLTGRTEAF
J gene: TRBJ1-1; V gene: TRBV5-1; CDR3 protein: ASRGTGGDGDTEAF
J gene: TRBJ1-5; V gene: TRBV28; CDR3 protein: ASSFRTGSFSNQPQH
J gene: TRBJ1-1; V gene: TRBV13; CDR3 protein: ASSVRDRGAEAF
J gene: TRBJ2-3; V gene: TRBV12-3/TRBV12-4; CDR3 protein: ASSPLTSDTQY
J gene: TRBJ1-2; V gene: TRBV29-1; CDR3 protein: SVVDTPNYGYT
J gene: TRBJ2-3; V gene: TRBV3-1/TRBV3-2; CDR3 protein: ASSPSGDTDTQY
J gene: TRBJ1-5; V gene: TRBV24-1; CDR3 protein: ATQGQGDQPQH
J gene: TRBJ2-1; V gene: TRBV5-4; CDR3 protein: ASTPGSGGATYNEQF
J gene: TRBJ1-5; V gene: TRBV3-1/TRBV3-2; CDR3 protein: ASSQGTGRGQPQH
J gene: TRBJ1-3; V gene: TRBV28; CDR3 protein: ASSPDTGAGNTIY
J gene: TRBJ1-1; V gene: TRBV2; CDR3 protein: ASSEGGRMNTEAF
J gene: TRBJ1-5; V gene: TRBV2; CDR3 protein: ASRGTGRNQPQH
J gene: TRBJ1-6; V gene: TRBV5-1; CDR3 protein: ASSSQGGALNSPLH
J gene: TRBJ1-4; V gene: TRBV7-9; CDR3 protein: ASSLQDSFSEKLF
J gene: TRBJ2-6; V gene: TRBV5-5; CDR3 protein: ASNSGSGANVLT
J gene: TRBJ1-1; V gene: TRBV10-3; CDR3 protein: AMQNDRENTEAF
J gene: TRBJ2-7; V gene: TRBV28; CDR3 protein: ASIGGASSYEQY
J gene: TRBJ2-1; V gene: TRBV23-1; CDR3 protein: ASSQRQGYNEQF
J gene: TRBJ2-1; V gene: TRBV7-3; CDR3 protein: ASSEGLASGEQF
J gene: TRBJ1-4; V gene: TRBV2; CDR3 protein: ASSDVLATNEKLF
J gene: TRBJ2-1; V gene: TRBV4-1; CDR3 protein: ASSQEPRVATYNEQF
J gene: TRBJ2-5; V gene: TRBV6-2/TRBV6-3; CDR3 protein: ASSYSLAGGRETQY
J gene: TRBJ2-3; V gene: TRBV24-1; CDR3 protein: ATSEGGTTDTQY
J gene: TRBJ1-1; V gene: TRBV7-9; CDR3 protein: ASSLVLTGGATF
J gene: TRBJ2-7; V gene: TRBV29-1; CDR3 protein: SVEDLDEQY
J gene: TRBJ1-1; V gene: TRBV9; CDR3 protein: ASSVRVLEAF
J gene: TRBJ1-5; V gene: TRBV6-5; CDR3 protein: ASSPYAGNQPQH
J gene: TRBJ2-1; V gene: TRBV7-3; CDR3 protein: ASSPTEYNEQF
J gene: TRBJ2-3; V gene: TRBV9; CDR3 protein: ASSMGTSGGADTQY
J gene: TRBJ2-5; V gene: TRBV9; CDR3 protein: ASSQREGDQETQY
J gene: TRBJ2-7; V gene: TRBV5-1; CDR3 protein: ASSLGTGLTYEQY
J gene: TRBJ1-2; V gene: TRBV6-6; CDR3 protein: ASSSTGTPNYGYT
J gene: TRBJ2-5; V gene: TRBV7-3; CDR3 protein: ASSLSGQGYETQY
J gene: TRBJ2-7; V gene: TRBV10-3; CDR3 protein: AISPPGSYEQY
J gene: TRBJ2-5; V gene: TRBV10-1; CDR3 protein: ASSEGGETQY
J gene: TRBJ1-2; V gene: TRBV24-1; CDR3 protein: ATSDRSRDFYGYT
J gene: TRBJ2-5; V gene: TRBV19; CDR3 protein: ASSRVDSVQETQY
J gene: TRBJ1-6; V gene: TRBV2; CDR3 protein: ASSTRVTDSPLH
J gene: TRBJ1-2; V gene: TRBV2; CDR3 protein: ARPGDRLYGYT
J gene: TRBJ1-5; V gene: TRBV6-5; CDR3 protein: ASSFNGQPQH
J gene: TRBJ1-2; V gene: TRBV9; CDR3 protein: ASSGGQGAVGYGYT
J gene: TRBJ2-3; V gene: TRBV27; CDR3 protein: ASTKLAGGSDTQY
J gene: TRBJ2-3; V gene: TRBV2; CDR3 protein: AVGGPGGTDTQY